This section outlines one TCR beta chain sequence together with its context. This sample was included in a study of blood T cell repertoires in COVID-19. At the level of the study: Material from acute and convalescent COVID-19 was sourced from the United States, Italy and Spain. T cells, B-cell-depleted T cells, or PBMCs provided the cDNA or gDNA that served as material.

Germline CDR1 and CDR2: SGHTA and FQGTGA. After removal of 5 bases from V and 5 bases from J, the junction contained 5 bases not matched to a gene. This CDR3 spans 14 amino acids. TCRdb keeps only in-frame clones here, not all; method: immunoSEQ multiplex PCR. The sample lists approximately 170,000 clones, roughly 86% occurring once. Sequenced material: peripheral blood. The clonotype comes from a man aged 65-85 years with acute or convalescent COVID-19. The chain joins TRBV7-3 to TRBJ2-2; 7 nucleotides agree with TRBD1. The CDR3 DNA is TGTGCCAGCAGCCCGACAGGGCGAACCGGGGAGCTGTTTTTT. As protein: CASSPTGRTGELFF.